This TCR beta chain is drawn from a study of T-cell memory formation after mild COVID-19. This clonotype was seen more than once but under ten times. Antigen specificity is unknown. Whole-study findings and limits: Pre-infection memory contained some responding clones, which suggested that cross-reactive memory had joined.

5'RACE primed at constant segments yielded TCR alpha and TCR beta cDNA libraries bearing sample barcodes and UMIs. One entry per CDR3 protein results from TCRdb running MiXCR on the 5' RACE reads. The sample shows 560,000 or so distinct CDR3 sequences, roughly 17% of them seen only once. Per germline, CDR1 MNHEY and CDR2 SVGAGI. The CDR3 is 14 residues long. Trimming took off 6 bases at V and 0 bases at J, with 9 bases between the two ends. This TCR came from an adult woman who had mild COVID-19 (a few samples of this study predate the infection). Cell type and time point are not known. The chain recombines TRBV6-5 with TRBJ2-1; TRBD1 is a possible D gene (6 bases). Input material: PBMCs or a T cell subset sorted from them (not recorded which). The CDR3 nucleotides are TGTGCCAGCAGACGGGACACCTCCTACAATGAGCAGTTCTTC. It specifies CASRRDTSYNEQFF.